What follows are 29 T cell receptor beta chains derived from one specimen sequenced in a study of post-analysis software for immune sequencing data. Study-level findings and limits: In patients, about five TRBV segments were more frequent than in controls, with TRBV5-6, TRBV5-1 and TRBV20-1 among them.

Unique molecular identifiers featured in each of the TCR beta cDNA libraries. Each CDR3 protein is one row after TCRdb ran MiXCR on the PCR reads. The sample records roughly 200,000 distinct CDR3 sequences, 25% to 30% being singletons. Which antigens these TCRs recognize remains unknown. Sequenced material: blood. These receptors were collected from a girl aged 2 to 17 with multiple sclerosis.

CDR3 sequence reads: CASSQEVADTQYF. In DNA, the CDR3 is TGTGCCAGCAGCCAAGAAGTGGCAGATACGCAGTATTTT. The rearrangement joins TRBV3-1 to TRBJ2-3; D gene unclear. The length of the CDR3 is 13 residues. CDR1 is LGHDT and CDR2 is YNNKEL in the germline V gene (reference sequence). V was pared by 0 bases and J by 4 bases, with 5 bases between.

As concerns this clonotype: A read error may explain this, as a much larger clone is one base away. The chain uses TRBV11-2 and TRBJ2-7; TRBD2 agrees at 13 bases. CDR1 and CDR2 from the germline V gene are SGHAT and FQNNGV. The CDR3 contains 18 residues. CDR3 coding DNA: TGTGCCAGTCGCCCCTATGGACTAGCGGGGGACCCCTCCTACGAGCAGAACTTC. Protein sequence: CASRPYGLAGDPSYEQNF.

The sample holds many counts of this clonotype. The chain is built from TRBV27 and TRBJ2-7; 12 nucleotides match TRBD1. After removal of 2 bases from V and 9 bases from J, the junction contained 5 bases not matched to a gene. The CDR3 runs to 14 residues. Germline V CDR1 and CDR2: MNHEY, SMNVEV (reference sequence). The CDR3 coding sequence is TGTGCCAGCAGTTTAAGGGGACAGGGGGCGGCGCAGTACTTC. Translation: CASSLRGQGAAQYF.

The V gene is TRBV30, the J gene TRBJ2-7; a weak D match, TRBD1 (5 bases). This CDR3 is built from 12 residues. CDR1 is GTSNPN, CDR2 SVGIG, per germline (reference sequence). Trimming pared 1 base from V and 1 base from J, leaving 5 bases between. The CDR3 DNA reads as TGTGCCTGGAGTGACAGGTCCTACGAGCAGTACTTC. Translated, it gives CAWSDRSYEQYF.

At least ten counts were recorded for this clonotype. V gene TRBV30 combines with J gene TRBJ2-7; 10 bases are a match to TRBD1. Losses at the gene ends were 4 bases for V and 3 bases for J; bases not matched to a gene: 9. In germline, CDR1 is GTSNPN, CDR2 SVGIG (reference sequence). The CDR3 has 15 residues. CDR3: CAWNSGTGVIYEQYF. CDR3 nucleotide sequence: TGTGCCTGGAATTCGGGGACAGGGGTTATCTACGAGCAGTACTTC.

In this sample, this clonotype turned up many times. V gene TRBV2 combines with J gene TRBJ2-3, with D unclear. The length of the CDR3 is 11 residues. The germline CDR1 and CDR2 sequences are SNHLY and FYNNEI. With 4 bases removed from V and 6 bases from J, the gap between germline ends came to 5 bases. In DNA, the CDR3 is TGTGCCAGCAGTGCCCCGGATACGCAGTATTTT. Its translation is CASSAPDTQYF.

With respect to this clonotype: A much larger clone differs by one base, so this may be a read error. The genes are TRBV7-9 and TRBJ2-7; 7 bases are a match to TRBD1. The CDR3 covers 15 residues. The trim removed 5 bases at V and 3 bases at J, leaving 10 bases unmatched. CDR1 is SEHNR, CDR2 FQNEAQ, per germline (reference sequence). DNA of the CDR3: TGTGCCAGCAGCCTGGCGCAGGGGGTGAGCTACGAGCAGTACTTC. Translating it yields CASSLAQGVSYEQYF.

V and J are TRBV28 and TRBJ2-3, with a possible D match to TRBD1 (6 bases). The V and J ends lost 5 bases and 1 base respectively, with 16 bases between them. The CDR3 runs to 16 residues. Germline V gene sequence: CDR1 MDHEN, CDR2 SYDVKM. The CDR3 loop is CASSRVKGVGTDTQYF. In DNA form, the CDR3 reads TGTGCCAGCAGTAGGGTGAAGGGGGTCGGCACAGATACGCAGTATTTT.

This clonotype was detected many times. The chain joins TRBV10-3 to TRBJ2-1; 10 bases are shared with TRBD2. The CDR3 contains 15 residues. V shed 8 bases, J shed 2 bases, and the junction held 6 bases outside the gene matches. The germline V gene encodes CDR1 ENHRY and CDR2 SYGVKD. The chain's CDR3 is CAIRLSGGPYNEQFF. Here the CDR3 DNA reads TGTGCCATCCGGCTTAGCGGGGGGCCCTACAATGAGCAGTTCTTC.

Written as DNA, the CDR3 is TGCGCCAGCAGCTTAGCAGGGGGCGCTTACGGAAACACCATATATTTT. It codes for CASSLAGGAYGNTIYF. The V call is TRBV5-1, the J call TRBJ1-3; TRBD1 aligns across 8 bases. The CDR3 length is 16 residues. Trimming cost V 2 bases and J 4 bases; bases outside gene matches: 8. The germline gives CDR1 SGHRS, CDR2 YFSETQ.

In this sample, this clonotype turned up many times. The rearrangement joins TRBV4-1 to TRBJ2-1, with D unresolved. Per the germline V gene, CDR1 is MGHRA and CDR2 is YSYEKL. Trimming cost V 0 bases and J 10 bases, with 7 bases left between them. This CDR3 spans 12 amino acids. The DNA of the CDR3 is TGCGCCAGCAGCCAAGAGCGTCGGGAGCAGTTCTTC. It translates to CASSQERREQFF.

Points on this clonotype: A much larger clone is a single base away; this may be a read error. The genes are TRBV7-6 and TRBJ2-5; no reliable D call. In germline, CDR1 is SGHVS, CDR2 FNYEAQ. The CDR3 is 14 amino acids. V was shortened by 1 base and J by 4 bases, with 10 bases between the two germline ends. The CDR3 DNA follows: TGTGCCAGCAGCTTAGGTAGTTGGCGAGAGACCCAGTACTTC. Protein: CASSLGSWRETQYF.

With respect to this clonotype: A single base separates this from a much larger clone, so it may be a read error. The rearrangement uses TRBV12-3 or TRBV12-4 and TRBJ2-5; D possibly corresponds to TRBD2 (7 bases). The CDR3 extends over 14 amino acids. The CDR3 bases are TGTGCCAGCAGTCTGCGGGGGCCTGGGGAGACCCAGCACTTC. As protein: CASSLRGPGETQHF.

In this sample, this clonotype turned up many times. The CDR3 region is CASSPQGAGLPTYEQYF. In DNA form, the CDR3 reads TGTGCCAGCAGCCCCCAGGGAGCGGGACTCCCAACCTACGAGCAGTACTTC. The gene calls are TRBV4-2 and TRBJ2-7, with 7 bases matching TRBD2. Germline CDR1 is LGHNA and CDR2 is YNFKEQ. The CDR3 contains 17 residues. V lost 4 bases, J lost 2 bases, and 14 bases stayed unmatched.

Many counts were recorded for this clonotype. The chain couples TRBV14 to TRBJ1-2; D gene ambiguous. This CDR3 is 12 amino acids long. Germline-derived CDR1 and CDR2 are SGHDN and FVKESK. The V end was cut by 1 base, the J end by 5 bases, with 5 bases between. The CDR3 nucleotides read TGTGCCAGCAGCCAAGGGGGTTATGGCTACACCTTC. Protein sequence: CASSQGGYGYTF.

With regard to this clonotype: This could be a read error, since a much larger clone is one nucleotide away. This chain links TRBV4-1 with TRBJ2-5, with 9 bases matching TRBD2. The tail of the sequence fits TRBJ2-7 better, so the J call may be wrong. This CDR3 contains 16 residues. CDR1 MGHRA and CDR2 YSYEKL come from the germline V gene. The CDR3 loop is CASSQAVTSGPYEQYF. DNA of the CDR3: TGCGCCAGCAGCCAAGCTGTGACTAGCGGCCCCTACGAGCAGTACTTC.

The rearrangement uses TRBV9 and TRBJ2-6; D perhaps matches TRBD2 (5 bases). The CDR3 spans 18 residues. Germline V gives CDR1 SGDLS, CDR2 YYNGEE. Trimming cost V 0 bases and J 3 bases, with 16 bases left between them. The CDR3 loop is CASSVGRTVIDGANVLTF. The CDR3 bases are TGTGCCAGCAGCGTAGGTCGGACTGTGATAGATGGGGCCAACGTCCTGACTTTC. Full variable domain (outside the CDR3, taken from reference TRBV9 and TRBJ2-6): DSGVTQTPKHLITATGQRVTLRCSPRSGDLSVYWYQQSLDQGLQFLIQYYNGEERAKGNILERFSAQQFPDLHSELNLSSLELGDSALYFCASSVGRTVIDGANVLTFGAGSRLTVL.

This chain connects TRBV29-1 to TRBJ1-2; 7 positions match TRBD1. With V trimmed by 3 bases and J by 5 bases, 3 bases remained unmatched. This CDR3 has 12 amino acids. The germline V gene has CDR1 SQVTM and CDR2 ANQGSEA. The CDR3 region is CSVEGQSYGYTF. The CDR3 DNA follows: TGCAGCGTTGAGGGACAGTCTTATGGCTACACCTTC.

Only a few counts were recorded for this clonotype. This chain joins TRBV18 and TRBJ2-2, with D maybe TRBD1 (6 bases). Trimming left V 1 base short and J 2 bases short, with 11 bases between. CDR3 length: 16 amino acids. The germline V gene encodes CDR1 KGHSH and CDR2 LQKENI. The CDR3 here is CASSPLEGVNTGELFF. Here the CDR3 DNA reads TGTGCCAGCTCACCACTCGAGGGGGTAAACACCGGGGAGCTGTTTTTT.

Notes on this clonotype: Just one base apart from a much larger clone, this may be a read error. This chain uses TRBV5-1 with TRBJ2-7; D unresolved. V shed 5 bases and J shed 7 bases, with 19 bases lying between them. The CDR3 loop spans 14 amino acids. Germline V gene data show CDR1 as SGHRS and CDR2 as YFSETQ. CDR3 loop: CASRLSGRNNEQYF. Here the CDR3 DNA reads TGCGCCAGCAGGTTGTCCGGGCGAAACAATGAGCAGTACTTC. The whole variable domain, remainder taken from reference TRBV5-1 and TRBJ2-7, is KAGVTQTPRYLIKTRGQQVTLSCSPISGHRSVSWYQQTPGQGLQFLFEYFSETQRNKGNFPGRFSGRQFSNSRSEMNVSTLELGDSALYLCASRLSGRNNEQYFGPGTRLTVT.

Details on this clonotype: A read error may produce the germline difference seen at one junction end. The chain is built from TRBV20-1 and TRBJ1-6; D gene uncertain. The CDR3 totals 15 residues. Germline-derived CDR1 and CDR2 are DFQATT and SNEGSKA (reference sequence). The CDR3 sequence is CSTRDLGSTNSPLHF. CDR3 nucleotide sequence: TGCAGTACTAGAGATCTCGGATCCACCAATTCACCCCTCCACTTT.

The count of this clonotype is one. An end of the junction does not agree with germline; a read error may underlie this. The chain links TRBV5-1 to TRBJ1-6; D is undetermined. The CDR3 spans 13 residues. The germline V gene has CDR1 SGHRS and CDR2 YFSETQ. CDR3 bases: TGCGCCAGCAGCTTGGGTCGAGATTCACCCCCCCACTTT. The encoded protein is CASSLGRDSPPHF.

This chain joins TRBV25-1 and TRBJ2-7; D is undetermined. CDR3 size: 13 residues. V lost 5 bases and J 3 bases, leaving 11 bases between the germline ends. Per germline, CDR1 MGHDK and CDR2 SYGVNS. The CDR3 DNA sequence: TGTGCCAGCAGTAAGACCCCTCGCTACGAGCAGTACTTC. Protein product: CASSKTPRYEQYF.

The table lists this clonotype with many counts. This chain joins TRBV4-2 and TRBJ2-5; 9 bases match TRBD2. This CDR3 is 16 amino acids long. Germline V lookup: CDR1 LGHNA, CDR2 YNFKEQ. Germline trimming cut 1 base from V and 1 base from J; bases unmatched to any gene: 4. The CDR3 is CASSQGQAGGQETQYF. Written as DNA, the CDR3 is TGTGCCAGCAGCCAAGGACAAGCGGGGGGCCAAGAGACCCAGTACTTC.

This clonotype turned up a few times. This chain uses TRBV29-1 with TRBJ1-4; 7 positions match TRBD1. This CDR3 has 14 residues. Looked up from germline, CDR1 is SQVTM and CDR2 is ANQGSEA. V was pared by 6 bases and J by 8 bases, with 12 bases of the junction left unmatched. CDR3 in amino acids: CSVGRQGGKEKLFF. The CDR3, as DNA: TGCAGCGTGGGCCGACAGGGAGGAAAAGAAAAACTGTTTTTT.

On this clonotype itself: A clone one base away is much larger, so this may be a read error. The CDR3 sequence: CSTNIPGTYEQYF. The CDR3 coding sequence is TGCAGTACTAACATCCCAGGGACCTACGAGCAGTACTTC. The chain couples TRBV20-1 to TRBJ2-7; D might be TRBD1 (5 bases). This CDR3 has 13 residues. Germline CDR1 and CDR2: DFQATT and SNEGSKA (reference sequence). V was pared by 8 bases and J by 2 bases, with 16 bases between.

The V call is TRBV6-4, the J call TRBJ2-3, with 11 nucleotides matching TRBD2. The germline gives CDR1 MRHNA, CDR2 SNTAGT. The V gene end was trimmed by 0 bases and the J gene end by 1 base; junction bases not matched to a gene: 3. CDR3 length: 17 residues. The CDR3 sequence: CASSDSSGGAGTDTQYF. The CDR3 DNA reads as TGTGCCAGCAGTGACTCTAGCGGGGGGGCCGGCACAGATACGCAGTATTTT.

Points on this clonotype: One base away lies a much larger clone, so this may be a sequencing read error. This sequence joins TRBV4-1 and TRBJ1-2; D not resolved. Trimming shortened V by 4 bases and J by 6 bases, and 12 bases separated the two germline ends. Germline CDR1 MGHRA, CDR2 YSYEKL. This CDR3 comprises 13 residues. Here the CDR3 reads CASSPTRENGYTF. The DNA for the CDR3 is TGCGCCAGCAGCCCGACAAGGGAGAATGGCTACACCTTC.

This clonotype has more than one count but fewer than ten. This rearrangement joins TRBV6-2 or TRBV6-3 to TRBJ2-1; D is uncertain. The V gene's germline CDR1 is MNHEY and CDR2 SVGEGT. V shed 0 bases and J shed 8 bases, with 8 bases lying between them. The CDR3 consists of 13 residues. CDR3 protein: CASSYSTVHEQFF. CDR3 DNA sequence: TGTGCCAGCAGTTACTCTACAGTCCATGAGCAGTTCTTC.